These T cell receptor beta chains were read from a single sample in a study of identical twins. TCRdb independently ran MiXCR on the 5' RACE reads; one entry per CDR3 protein. There are roughly 480,000 distinct CDR3 sequences in the sample; roughly 26% occur only once, and 2.9% lies in the top ten. These sequences were also reported in another study, on T cells expressing NK-cell markers.

Sequencing used CD4+ T cells sorted from blood. The receptors come from a woman aged 18-29 years in good health. Each CDR3 is given with its conserved first and last residue. The D gene is left open where the match is weak. Clone size is stated in some rows and not others, as once, few, many or a class when expanded.

clone_size	d_call	v_call	j_call	cdr3_nt	cdr3_aa
few	TRBD2	TRBV10-3	TRBJ2-3	TGTGCCATCAGTGAAATAAGCGGGGGGCCACCTACGCAGTATTTT	CAISEISGGPPTQYF
NA	NA	TRBV7-6	TRBJ1-1	TGTGCCAGCAGCTACCAGAGATCGGCTGAAGCTTTCTTT	CASSYQRSAEAFF
NA	NA	TRBV6-2/TRBV6-3	TRBJ2-2	TGTGCCAGCAGTTCCGACTCCTACGGGGAGCTGTTTTTT	CASSSDSYGELFF
NA	TRBD2	TRBV7-9	TRBJ2-3	TGTGCCAGCAGCTTCACTAGCGGGAGTGATACGCAGTATTTT	CASSFTSGSDTQYF
NA	TRBD1	TRBV10-1	TRBJ2-5	TGCGCCAGCAGTGAGCCGACAGGGCAGCAAGAGACCCAGTACTTC	CASSEPTGQQETQYF
few	NA	TRBV7-9	TRBJ1-1	TGTGCCAGCAGCTTACTGGTGGCGAACACTGAAGCTTTCTTT	CASSLLVANTEAFF
NA	TRBD1	TRBV6-6	TRBJ1-2	TGTGCCAGCAGGGACAGGATGGAATATGGCTACACCTTC	CASRDRMEYGYTF
NA	NA	TRBV29-1	TRBJ2-7	TGCAGCGTTGAAGGGGGGACAACCTACGAGCAGTACTTC	CSVEGGTTYEQYF
few	TRBD1	TRBV18	TRBJ2-3	TGTGCCAGCTCACTGGGACAGATCACAGATACGCAGTATTTT	CASSLGQITDTQYF
NA	TRBD2	TRBV12-3/TRBV12-4	TRBJ2-7	TGTGCCAGCAGTTTACGGGTCGGGGGCGGTGGCGGGAGGGTCTCCTACGAGCAGTACTTC	CASSLRVGGGGGRVSYEQYF
NA	TRBD1	TRBV12-3/TRBV12-4	TRBJ1-6	TGTGCCAGCAGTTGGGGACAGAGCTCCTATAATTCACCCCTCCACTTT	CASSWGQSSYNSPLHF
few	NA	TRBV7-9	TRBJ2-3	TGTGCCAGCAGGCCTCCAGGGGGGAGCGCAGATACGCAGTATTTT	CASRPPGGSADTQYF
NA	NA	TRBV29-1	TRBJ2-7	TGCAGCGTTGAGGTCAGCCTACTTCAGTCCGAGCAGTACTTC	CSVEVSLLQSEQYF
few	TRBD2	TRBV7-3	TRBJ2-7	TGTGCCAGCAGCCTTAAGGGACTAGCGAACGAGCAGTACTTC	CASSLKGLANEQYF
few	TRBD2	TRBV10-3	TRBJ2-7	TGTGCCATCAGTGAGTCTCTAGCGGGAGCTCAAGAGCAGTACTTC	CAISESLAGAQEQYF
few	TRBD1	TRBV6-1	TRBJ2-7	TGTGCCAGCAGTAAACAGGGGCGCTCCTACGAGCAGTACTTC	CASSKQGRSYEQYF
many	NA	TRBV27	TRBJ1-6	TGTGCCAGCAGTTTATCCACGGGGGAAGGTAATTCACCCCTCCACTTT	CASSLSTGEGNSPLHF
NA	NA	TRBV6-1	TRBJ1-2	TGTGCCAGCAGTCCCCCCAATAGAGGGGAAAACTATGGCTACACCTTC	CASSPPNRGENYGYTF
NA	NA	TRBV7-6	TRBJ1-5	TGTGCCAGCAGCTTAAATTCTTGGTCGGAGTCCCAGCATTTT	CASSLNSWSESQHF
once	TRBD2	TRBV20-1	TRBJ2-3	TGCAGTGCTAGATACTCCGGACTAGCGGGGGCCACAGATACGCAGTATTTT	CSARYSGLAGATDTQYF
NA	NA	TRBV29-1	TRBJ1-1	TGCAGCGTGGATCCCGGCGGGGGGGCCTTCTTT	CSVDPGGGAFF
NA	NA	TRBV5-4	TRBJ2-1	TGTGCCAGCAGCTCCCGGACCTCGGGGGCCAATGAGCAGTTCTTC	CASSSRTSGANEQFF
NA	NA	TRBV6-5	TRBJ1-2	TGTGCCAGCAGTTCTAGGACCGGACACCATAACTATGGCTACACCTTC	CASSSRTGHHNYGYTF
few	NA	TRBV10-2	TRBJ2-2	TGCGCCAGCACCATTGGACGGACCGGGGAGCTGTTTTTT	CASTIGRTGELFF
NA	TRBD1	TRBV12-3/TRBV12-4	TRBJ2-7	TGTGCCAGTTTCCCAGGGGGGACAGGGGGCAGGACCTACGAGCAGTACTTC	CASFPGGTGGRTYEQYF
NA	NA	TRBV11-2	TRBJ2-3	TGTGCCAGCAGCTCCCTAGCACCGATCACAGATACGCAGTATTTT	CASSSLAPITDTQYF
NA	NA	TRBV20-1	TRBJ1-1	TGCAGTGCTAGAGACACCGGCACTGAAGCTTTCTTT	CSARDTGTEAFF
NA	TRBD2	TRBV7-2	TRBJ2-7	TGTGCCAGCAGCTTGAGCTCAGCGGGGAGACATTACGAGCAGTACTTC	CASSLSSAGRHYEQYF
NA	TRBD1	TRBV12-3/TRBV12-4	TRBJ2-3	TGTGCCAGCAGTTTCCCGTCCAGGGGGCTGAATCGGGGGTATTCCACAGATACGCAGTATTTT	CASSFPSRGLNRGYSTDTQYF
few	NA	TRBV3-1	TRBJ2-5	TGTGCCAGCAGCCAAGATATCGGACAAGAGACCCAGTACTTC	CASSQDIGQETQYF
NA	NA	TRBV6-2/TRBV6-3	TRBJ2-6	TGTGCCAGCAGTTACCCGGCCAGGTCTGGGGCCAACGTCCTGACTTTC	CASSYPARSGANVLTF
NA	NA	TRBV7-2	TRBJ2-7	TGTGCCAGCAGCTTAAGTTTGGAATACGAGCAGTACTTC	CASSLSLEYEQYF
NA	TRBD2	TRBV20-1	TRBJ2-7	TGCAGTGCTAGAGACCCTAGCGGGACCTCCTACGAGCAGTACTTC	CSARDPSGTSYEQYF
few	NA	TRBV6-1	TRBJ1-6	TGTGCCAGCAGACCTGGAGGGGGGCTCTTAGGGAGATCACCCCTCCACTTT	CASRPGGGLLGRSPLHF
NA	NA	TRBV11-3	TRBJ1-1	TGTGCCAGCAGCGAGCTCATGAACACTGAAGCTTTCTTT	CASSELMNTEAFF
NA	NA	TRBV7-7	TRBJ2-1	TGTGCTAGCAGCCCCACATTTACCCATGAGCAGTTCTTC	CASSPTFTHEQFF
NA	NA	TRBV27	TRBJ2-7	TGTGCCAGCAGTTTAGGATCGAGCCTGCCCTACGAGCAGTACTTC	CASSLGSSLPYEQYF
few	TRBD1	TRBV27	TRBJ2-1	TGTGCCAGCAGTACCGGACAGGGGGGCGTCAATGAGCAGTTCTTC	CASSTGQGGVNEQFF
once	TRBD2	TRBV6-2/TRBV6-3	TRBJ2-7	TGTGCCAGCAGCCGAGGGACTAGCGGGAGAGGAATCCACGAGCAGTACTTC	CASSRGTSGRGIHEQYF
NA	NA	TRBV20-1	TRBJ1-2	TGCAGTGCCCTTGGGACTGGCTACACCTTC	CSALGTGYTF
few	NA	TRBV5-8	TRBJ2-1	TGTGCCAGCAGCTTGTGGTCTGGGGACGATAGGGATGAGCAGTTCTTC	CASSLWSGDDRDEQFF
NA	NA	TRBV5-1	TRBJ2-1	TGCGCCAGCAGCGGTGGGGGTCCGTCCAATGAGCAGTTCTTC	CASSGGGPSNEQFF